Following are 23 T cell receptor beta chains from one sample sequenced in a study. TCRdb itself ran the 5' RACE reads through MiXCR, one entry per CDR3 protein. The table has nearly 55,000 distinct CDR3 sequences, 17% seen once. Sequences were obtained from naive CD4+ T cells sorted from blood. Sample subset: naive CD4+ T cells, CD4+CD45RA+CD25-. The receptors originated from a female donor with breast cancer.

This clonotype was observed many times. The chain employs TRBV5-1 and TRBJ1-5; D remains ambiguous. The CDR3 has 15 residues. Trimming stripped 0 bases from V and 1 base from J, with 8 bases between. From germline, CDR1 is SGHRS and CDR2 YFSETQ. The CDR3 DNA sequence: TGCGCCAGCAGCTTGGGGCAGGAAAGCAATCAGCCCCAGCATTTT. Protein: CASSLGQESNQPQHF.

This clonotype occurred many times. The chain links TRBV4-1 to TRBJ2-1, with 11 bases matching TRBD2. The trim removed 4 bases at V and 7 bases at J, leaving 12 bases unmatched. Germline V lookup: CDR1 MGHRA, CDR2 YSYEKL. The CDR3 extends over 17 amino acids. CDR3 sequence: CASSRAGLAVLGNEQFF. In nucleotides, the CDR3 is TGCGCCAGCAGCCGAGCGGGACTAGCGGTCCTGGGGAATGAGCAGTTCTTC.

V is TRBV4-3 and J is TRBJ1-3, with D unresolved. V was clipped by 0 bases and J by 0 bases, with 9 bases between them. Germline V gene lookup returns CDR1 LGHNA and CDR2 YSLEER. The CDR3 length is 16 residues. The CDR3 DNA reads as TGCGCCAGCAGCCAAGATTTACGTAGCTCTGGAAACACCATATATTTT. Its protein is CASSQDLRSSGNTIYF.

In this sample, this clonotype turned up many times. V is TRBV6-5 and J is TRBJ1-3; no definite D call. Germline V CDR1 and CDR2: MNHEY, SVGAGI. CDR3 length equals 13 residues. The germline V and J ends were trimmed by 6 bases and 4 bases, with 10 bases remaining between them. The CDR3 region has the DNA TGTGCCAGCAGCTTAGCGTGGGGAAACACCATATATTTT. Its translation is CASSLAWGNTIYF.

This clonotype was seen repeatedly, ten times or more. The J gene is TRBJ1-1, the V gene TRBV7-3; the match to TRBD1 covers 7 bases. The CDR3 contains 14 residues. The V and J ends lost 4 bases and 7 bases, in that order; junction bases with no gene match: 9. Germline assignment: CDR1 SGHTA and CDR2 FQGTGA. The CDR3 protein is CASSSYRGRLEAFF. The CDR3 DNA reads TGTGCCAGCAGCTCGTACAGGGGACGGCTTGAAGCTTTCTTT.

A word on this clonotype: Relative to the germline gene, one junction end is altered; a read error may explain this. The CDR3 DNA is TGTGCCACCAGTGATTTCGGCGGGAGCTCCAACAATGAGCAGTTCTTC. Its translation: CATSDFGGSSNNEQFF. The chain links TRBV24-1 to TRBJ2-1, with 7 nucleotides matching TRBD2. The length of the CDR3 is 16 residues. Germline V gene data show CDR1 as KGHDR and CDR2 as SFDVKD.

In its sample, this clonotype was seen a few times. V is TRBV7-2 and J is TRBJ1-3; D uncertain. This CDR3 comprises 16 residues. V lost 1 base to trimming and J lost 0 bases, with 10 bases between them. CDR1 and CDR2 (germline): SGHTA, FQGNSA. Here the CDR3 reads CASSLGGTSSGNTIYF. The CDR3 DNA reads TGTGCCAGCAGCTTAGGAGGTACCAGCTCTGGAAACACCATATATTTT.

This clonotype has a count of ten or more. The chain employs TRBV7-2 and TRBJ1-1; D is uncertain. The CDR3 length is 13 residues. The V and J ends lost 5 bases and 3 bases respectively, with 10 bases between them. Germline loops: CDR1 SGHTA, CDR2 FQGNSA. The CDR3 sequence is CASSGAPDTEAFF. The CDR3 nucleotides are TGTGCCAGCAGCGGTGCCCCGGACACTGAAGCTTTCTTT. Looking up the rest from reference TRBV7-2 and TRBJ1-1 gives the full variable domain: GAGVSQSPSNKVTEKGKDVELRCDPISGHTALYWYRQSLGQGLEFLIYFQGNSAPDKSGLPSDRFSAERTGGSVSTLTIQRTQQEDSAVYLCASSGAPDTEAFFGQGTRLTVV.

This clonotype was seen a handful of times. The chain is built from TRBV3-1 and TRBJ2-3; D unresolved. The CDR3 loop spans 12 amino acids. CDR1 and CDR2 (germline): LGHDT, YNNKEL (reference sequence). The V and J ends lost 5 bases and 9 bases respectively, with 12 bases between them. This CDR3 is CASSYDGATQYF. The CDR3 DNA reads TGTGCCAGCAGCTACGACGGCGCAACGCAGTATTTT.

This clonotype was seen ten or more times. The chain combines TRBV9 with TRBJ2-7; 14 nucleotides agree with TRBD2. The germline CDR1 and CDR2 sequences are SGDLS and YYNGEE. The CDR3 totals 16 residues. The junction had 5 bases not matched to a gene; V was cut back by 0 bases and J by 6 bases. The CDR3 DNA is TGTGCCAGCAGCGTAGGCGCGGGACTAGCGGGAGTCGAGCAGTACTTC. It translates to CASSVGAGLAGVEQYF.

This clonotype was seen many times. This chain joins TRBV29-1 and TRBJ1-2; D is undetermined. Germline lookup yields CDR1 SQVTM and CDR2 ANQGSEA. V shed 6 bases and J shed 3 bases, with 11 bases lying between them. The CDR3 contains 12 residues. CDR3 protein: CSVGPGDYGYTF. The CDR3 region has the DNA TGCAGCGTGGGCCCGGGCGACTATGGCTACACCTTC.

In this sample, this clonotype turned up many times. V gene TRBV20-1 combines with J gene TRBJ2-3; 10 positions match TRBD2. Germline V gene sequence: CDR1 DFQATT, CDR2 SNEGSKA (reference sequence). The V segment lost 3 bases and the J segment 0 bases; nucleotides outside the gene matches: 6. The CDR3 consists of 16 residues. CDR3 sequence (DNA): TGCAGTGCTAGTAGCTCTAGCGGGGGAAGCACAGATACGCAGTATTTT. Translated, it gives CSASSSSGGSTDTQYF.

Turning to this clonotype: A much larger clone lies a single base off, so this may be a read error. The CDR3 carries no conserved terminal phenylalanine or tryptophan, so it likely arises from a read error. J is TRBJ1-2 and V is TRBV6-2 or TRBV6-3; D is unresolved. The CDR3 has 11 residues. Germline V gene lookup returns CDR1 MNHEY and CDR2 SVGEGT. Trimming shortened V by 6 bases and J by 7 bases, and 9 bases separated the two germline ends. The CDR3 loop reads CASSVMGGYTY. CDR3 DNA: TGTGCCAGCAGCGTTATGGGTGGCTACACCTAC.

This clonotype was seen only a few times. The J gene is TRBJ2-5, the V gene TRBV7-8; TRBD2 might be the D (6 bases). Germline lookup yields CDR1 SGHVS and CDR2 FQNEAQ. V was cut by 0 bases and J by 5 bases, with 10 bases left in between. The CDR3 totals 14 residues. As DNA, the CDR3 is TGTGCCAGCAGCTTAGCGCCGGGAGCCGAGACCCAGTACTTC. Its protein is CASSLAPGAETQYF.

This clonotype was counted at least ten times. CDR3 region: CASSYSTGYNEQFF. CDR3 in DNA: TGTGCCAGCAGTTACTCGACAGGTTACAATGAGCAGTTCTTC. The J gene is TRBJ2-1, the V gene TRBV6-5; tentative D call: TRBD1 (6 bases). Germline CDR1 reads MNHEY; CDR2 reads SVGAGI. The ends were cut back, 0 bases at V and 4 bases at J, with 7 bases in the middle. The CDR3 has 14 residues.

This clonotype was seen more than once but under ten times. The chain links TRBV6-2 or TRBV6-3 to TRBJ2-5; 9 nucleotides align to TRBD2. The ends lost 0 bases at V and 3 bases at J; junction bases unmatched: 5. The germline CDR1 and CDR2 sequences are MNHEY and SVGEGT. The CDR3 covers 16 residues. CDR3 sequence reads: CASSYSRLAEKETQYF. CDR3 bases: TGTGCCAGCAGTTACTCCCGACTAGCGGAAAAAGAGACCCAGTACTTC.

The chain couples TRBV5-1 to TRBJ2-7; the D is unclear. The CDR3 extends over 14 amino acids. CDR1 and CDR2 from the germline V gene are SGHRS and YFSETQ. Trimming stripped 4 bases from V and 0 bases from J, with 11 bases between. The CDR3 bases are TGCGCCAGCAGCGTCCAGACGAGCTCCTACGAGCAGTACTTC. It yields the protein CASSVQTSSYEQYF. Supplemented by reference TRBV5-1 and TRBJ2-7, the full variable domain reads KAGVTQTPRYLIKTRGQQVTLSCSPISGHRSVSWYQQTPGQGLQFLFEYFSETQRNKGNFPGRFSGRQFSNSRSEMNVSTLELGDSALYLCASSVQTSSYEQYFGPGTRLTVT.

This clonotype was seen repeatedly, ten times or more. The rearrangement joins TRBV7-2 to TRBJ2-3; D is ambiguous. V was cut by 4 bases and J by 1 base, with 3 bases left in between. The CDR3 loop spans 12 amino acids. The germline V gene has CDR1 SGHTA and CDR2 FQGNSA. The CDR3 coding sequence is TGTGCCAGCAGCTACCGCACAGATACGCAGTATTTT. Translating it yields CASSYRTDTQYF.

The CDR3, as DNA: TGTGCCAGCTCACCACTCGTAATTACTAGCGATTACGAGCAGTACTTC. Its protein is CASSPLVITSDYEQYF. The chain is built from TRBV18 and TRBJ2-7; 7 bases are shared with TRBD2. This CDR3 is 16 amino acids long. The germline V gene encodes CDR1 KGHSH and CDR2 LQKENI. V was pared by 1 base and J by 4 bases, with 10 bases of the junction left unmatched.

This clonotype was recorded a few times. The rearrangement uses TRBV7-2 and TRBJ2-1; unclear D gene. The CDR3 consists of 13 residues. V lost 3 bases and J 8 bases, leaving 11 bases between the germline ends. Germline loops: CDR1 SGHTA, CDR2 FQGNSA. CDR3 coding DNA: TGTGCCAGCAGCTTTAAAGCGAGACATGAGCAGTTCTTC. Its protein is CASSFKARHEQFF.

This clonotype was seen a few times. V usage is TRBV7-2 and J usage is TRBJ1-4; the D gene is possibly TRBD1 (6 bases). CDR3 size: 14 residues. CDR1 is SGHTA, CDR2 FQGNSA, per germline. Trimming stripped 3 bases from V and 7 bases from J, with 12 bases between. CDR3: CASSFQGGTEKLFF. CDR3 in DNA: TGTGCCAGCAGCTTCCAAGGGGGGACTGAAAAACTGTTTTTT.

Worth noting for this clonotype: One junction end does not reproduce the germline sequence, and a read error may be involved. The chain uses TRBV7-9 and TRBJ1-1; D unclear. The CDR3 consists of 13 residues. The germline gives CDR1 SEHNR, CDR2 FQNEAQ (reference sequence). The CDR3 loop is CASRFTENTEAFF. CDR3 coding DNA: TGTGCCAGCAGGTTTACAGAGAACACTGAAGCCTTCTTT.

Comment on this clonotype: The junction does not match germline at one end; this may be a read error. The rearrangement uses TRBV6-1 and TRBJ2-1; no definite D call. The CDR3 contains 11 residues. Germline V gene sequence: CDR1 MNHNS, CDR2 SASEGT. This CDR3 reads CASSEAPPRHF. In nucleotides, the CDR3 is TGTGCCAGCAGTGAAGCTCCTCCCCGGCACTTC.